These 32 T cell receptor beta chains were all obtained from the same sample, sequenced in a study of tumor and adjacent non-tumor tissue in lung cancer. TCRbeta libraries were built with three rounds of nested PCR, modified from ARM-PCR. TCRdb independently ran MiXCR on the multiplex PCR reads; one entry per CDR3 protein. The repertoire holds tens of thousands of distinct CDR3 sequences, with just under 60% as singletons. This sample's RNA came from whole unsorted tissue. The sample comprised lung tumor tissue. These receptors all come from a man aged 45 to 65 with non-small cell lung cancer.

With respect to this clonotype: At one of its ends the junction is not consistent with the germline gene, which may arise from a read error. The rearrangement links TRBV6-2 or TRBV6-3 to TRBJ1-5; 7 bases map to TRBD1. Germline V CDR1 and CDR2: MNHEY, SVGEGT. This CDR3 is built from 15 residues. The CDR3 protein is CASTWTGRANQSQHF. The CDR3 coding sequence is TGTGCCAGCACCTGGACAGGAAGGGCAAATCAGTCCCAGCATTTT.

This clonotype appeared a few times. The chain has TRBV28 and TRBJ1-2; D is ambiguous. Germline V gene data show CDR1 as MDHEN and CDR2 as SYDVKM. Trimming cost V 5 bases and J 3 bases, with 7 bases left between them. This CDR3 comprises 12 residues. CDR3 bases: TGTGCCAGCAGTCTAGGAGACTATGGCTACACCTTC. Translating gives CASSLGDYGYTF.

This clonotype was observed at least ten times. This rearrangement joins TRBV5-1 to TRBJ2-1; possible D gene TRBD2, 6 bases. Trimming left V 5 bases short and J 2 bases short, with 11 bases between. CDR3 length equals 14 residues. Germline V lookup: CDR1 SGHRS, CDR2 YFSETQ. This chain's CDR3 is CASRVGTAYNEQFF. DNA of the CDR3: TGCGCCAGCAGGGTTGGGACTGCCTACAATGAGCAGTTCTTC.

This chain uses TRBV12-3 or TRBV12-4 with TRBJ1-4; D gene unclear. The CDR3 has 13 amino acids. CDR3 sequence: CAGSASGDRKLFF. DNA of the CDR3: TGTGCTGGCAGTGCCTCGGGAGACCGAAAACTGTTTTTT.

Note on this clonotype: A much larger clone lies one base from this, so it may be a read error. J is TRBJ1-6 and V is TRBV5-1, with a tentative D call TRBD1 (6 bases). Germline-derived CDR1 and CDR2 are SGHRS and YFSETQ. The CDR3 consists of 15 residues. CDR3 sequence: CVSSLEGQYNSPLHF. CDR3 in DNA: TGCGTCAGCAGCTTGGAAGGACAGTATAATTCACCCCTCCACTTT.

Concerning this clonotype itself: Sequence at one end of the junction differs from germline and may be a read error. CDR3 amino acids: CAGRGMNTGELFF. The CDR3 nucleotides are TGTGCCGGGCGGGGGATGAACACCGGGGAGCTATTTTTT. The rearrangement joins TRBV6-1 to TRBJ2-2; 7 bases fit TRBD2. This CDR3 is built from 13 residues. Germline CDR1 reads MNHNS; CDR2 reads SASEGT.

This chain links TRBV2 with TRBJ2-2; the D gene could be TRBD1 or TRBD2 (7 bases each). In germline, CDR1 is SNHLY, CDR2 FYNNEI. Trimming stripped 2 bases from V and 5 bases from J, with 12 bases between. The CDR3 has 15 amino acids. CDR3 in amino acids: CASSELRGGTGELFF. CDR3 sequence (DNA): TGTGCCAGCAGTGAACTCAGGGGGGGGACCGGGGAGCTGTTTTTT.

The rearrangement links TRBV29-1 to TRBJ2-2; TRBD2 aligns across 7 bases. This CDR3 is 14 amino acids long. V shed 3 bases, J shed 2 bases, and the junction held 3 bases outside the gene matches. Germline CDR1 reads SQVTM; CDR2 reads ANQGSEA. CDR3 DNA: TGCAGCGTTGAGCGGGGGTCCAACACCGGGGAGCTGTTTTTT. The encoded protein is CSVERGSNTGELFF.

On this clonotype itself: This may be a read error, as it is one base from a much larger clone. The J gene is TRBJ1-1, the V gene TRBV6-1; 12 nucleotides match TRBD1. Germline CDR1 MNHNS, CDR2 SASEGT. The CDR3 consists of 17 residues. The CDR3, as DNA: TGTGTCAGCAGTCTTAAACGTCCCGGGACAGGGGGCATCGCAGCTTTCTTT. Its protein is CVSSLKRPGTGGIAAFF.

Concerning this clonotype itself: One base away lies a much larger clone, so this may be a sequencing read error. The chain uses TRBV28 and TRBJ2-5; possible D gene TRBD1, 6 bases. Germline assignment: CDR1 MDHEN and CDR2 SYDVKM. This CDR3 contains 14 residues. CDR3 nucleotide sequence: TGTGCCAGCAGACCGTCAGGGGTGCAAGAGACCCAGTGCTTC. As protein: CASRPSGVQETQCF.

Turning to this clonotype: A read error may explain this, as a much larger clone is one base away. V usage is TRBV28 and J usage is TRBJ2-1; D is unresolved. CDR3 size: 14 residues. The germline V gene encodes CDR1 MDHEN and CDR2 SYDVKM. Written as DNA, the CDR3 is TGTGGCAGCAGCTCCACTCGTACCATTGGTGAGCAGTTCTTC. It specifies CGSSSTRTIGEQFF.

As to this clonotype: At one end the junction does not follow the germline gene, possibly because of a read error. The chain carries TRBV6-2 or TRBV6-3 and TRBJ1-5; D might be TRBD1 (5 bases). The germline V gene encodes CDR1 MNHEY and CDR2 SVGEGT. The CDR3 is made up of 14 amino acids. The CDR3, as DNA: TGTACCAGCAGTTACTCAAGGGGCAGTCAGCCCCAGCATTTT. It encodes CTSSYSRGSQPQHF.

The CDR3 DNA sequence: TGCAGTGCTATAACCGGGACTAGTCTTTTCGAGCAGTACTTC. As protein: CSAITGTSLFEQYF. The chain combines TRBV20-1 with TRBJ2-7, with TRBD2 matching over 8 bases. V dropped 4 bases and J dropped 6; count of bases not matched to a gene: 11. Looked up from germline, CDR1 is DFQATT and CDR2 is SNEGSKA (reference sequence). This CDR3 has 14 residues.

With respect to this clonotype: This may be a read error, as it is one base from a much larger clone. The chain joins TRBV5-5 to TRBJ2-2; the D gene could be TRBD1 or TRBD2 (5 bases each). V dropped 5 bases and J dropped 7 bases, with 15 bases sitting between them. This CDR3 has 14 residues. Germline loops: CDR1 SGHKS, CDR2 YYEKEE (reference sequence). The CDR3 nucleotides read TGTGCCAGCAGTTTTCTTAGCGACAGCGGGGAGCTGTTTTTT. This encodes CASSFLSDSGELFF.

This clonotype was picked up one time. The CDR3 end shows no conserved phenylalanine or tryptophan, and so a read error is likely. This sequence joins TRBV10-3 and TRBJ2-1; 8 bases are shared with TRBD1. This CDR3 is built from 16 residues. The V and J ends lost 10 bases and 9 bases, in that order; junction bases with no gene match: 20. Per germline, CDR1 ENHRY and CDR2 SYGVKD. CDR3 DNA: TGTGCCACCGACAGGGGAGAAGGTGGGGGGAGGATTGAGCAGTTCCTC. This gives the protein CATDRGEGGGRIEQFL.

With respect to this clonotype: Possible read error: a much larger clone is one base away. This chain connects TRBV5-6 to TRBJ2-1; TRBD2 agrees at 7 bases. Germline-derived CDR1 and CDR2 are SGHDT and YYEEEE. This CDR3 comprises 15 residues. V shed 3 bases and J 9 bases; nucleotides not matched to a gene: 12. The CDR3: CASSWATGGAGEQFF. CDR3 bases: TGTGCCAGCAGCTGGGCAACGGGAGGAGCGGGTGAGCAGTTCTTC.

Turning to this clonotype: Given a much more abundant clone one base away, this may be a read error. CDR3 DNA: TGCGCCAGCAGCTTCCCCACAGGAACAGATACGCAGTATTTT. Its translation is CASSFPTGTDTQYF. The chain recombines TRBV5-1 with TRBJ2-3; tentative D call: TRBD1 (5 bases). CDR3 length: 14 amino acids. V lost 2 bases, J lost 3 bases, and 10 bases lay in between. CDR1 SGHRS and CDR2 YFSETQ come from the germline V gene. The variable domain in full, completed from reference TRBV5-1 and TRBJ2-3, reads KAGVTQTPRYLIKTRGQQVTLSCSPISGHRSVSWYQQTPGQGLQFLFEYFSETQRNKGNFPGRFSGRQFSNSRSEMNVSTLELGDSALYLCASSFPTGTDTQYFGPGTRLTVL.

About this clonotype itself: A read error may produce the germline difference seen at one junction end. V is TRBV6-6 and J is TRBJ2-3; tentative D call: TRBD1 (5 bases). The CDR3 has 12 residues. CDR1 is MNHNY, CDR2 SVGAGI, per germline (reference sequence). The CDR3 loop is CGSSYSTDKQYF. The CDR3, as DNA: TGTGGCAGCAGTTACTCGACAGATAAGCAGTATTTT.

Of note for this clonotype: Since a much larger clone is just one base distant, this may be a read error. The DNA for the CDR3 is TGTGTCACCAGCCAAACGGCCACAGGGGCCGGAGAGACCCAGTACTTC. Translation: CVTSQTATGAGETQYF. The V and J genes are TRBV24-1 and TRBJ2-5, with 7 bases fitting TRBD1. The CDR3 spans 16 residues. The germline V gene encodes CDR1 KGHDR and CDR2 SFDVKD.

About this clonotype: With a much larger clone just one base away, this may be a read error. The conserved phenylalanine or tryptophan is not found at the CDR3 terminus, so this likely reflects a read error. This rearrangement joins TRBV11-2 to TRBJ2-3; TRBD2 matches 9 bases. Per germline, CDR1 SGHAT and CDR2 FQNNGV. This CDR3 spans 16 amino acids. CDR3 protein: CASSLVLAGVTDTQYL. CDR3 in DNA: TGTGCCAGTAGCTTAGTGTTAGCGGGAGTAACGGATACGCAGTATTTA.

About this clonotype itself: A read error may account for a junction end that differs from germline. The chain links TRBV6-1 to TRBJ1-5; D not certain. This CDR3 spans 16 amino acids. Germline V lookup: CDR1 MNHNS, CDR2 SASEGT. The CDR3 sequence: CAGSEDWAGNNQPRHF. The CDR3 bases are TGTGCCGGCAGTGAAGACTGGGCAGGTAACAATCAGCCCCGGCATTTT.

Note on this clonotype: One junction end disagrees with the germline gene, perhaps due to a read error. The genes are TRBV10-3 and TRBJ2-5; D may be TRBD2 (7 bases). CDR1 and CDR2 (germline): ENHRY, SYGVKD. This CDR3 has 12 residues. The chain's CDR3 is CATTGGGETQYF. CDR3 DNA: TGTGCCACAACGGGGGGCGGAGAGACCCAGTATTTC.

Worth noting for this clonotype: One junction end disagrees with the germline gene, perhaps due to a read error. The gene calls are TRBV11-2 and TRBJ1-2; maybe TRBD1 (5 bases). The CDR3 extends over 14 amino acids. Germline assignment: CDR1 SGHAT and CDR2 FQNNGV. Here the CDR3 DNA reads TGTGCCAGCAGCCTGGGACGGCTCACCTATGGCTACATCTTC. It yields the protein CASSLGRLTYGYIF.

This clonotype was picked up one time. A single base separates this from a much larger clone, so it may be a read error. The CDR3 does not end in the conserved phenylalanine or tryptophan, so this is likely a read error. This chain uses TRBV5-6 with TRBJ2-3; tentative D call: TRBD1 (6 bases). Germline assignment: CDR1 SGHDT and CDR2 YYEEEE. The CDR3 has 15 residues. The V gene lost 4 bases and the J gene lost 5 bases, with 17 bases spanning the gap. The CDR3 nucleotides are TGTGCCAGCAGCGTGGGTGGGACACGGGGAGATACGCAGTATCTT. Translating gives CASSVGGTRGDTQYL.

CDR3 sequence reads: CASSSEPGTYGYTF. CDR3 nucleotide sequence: TGTGCCAGCAGCTCTGAGCCGGGCACCTATGGCTACACCTTC. The V call is TRBV7-9, the J call TRBJ1-2; D is ambiguous. The CDR3 consists of 14 residues. Deletions cut 4 bases from V and 4 bases from J, with 13 bases between. CDR1 is SEHNR and CDR2 is FQNEAQ in the germline V gene (reference sequence).

Points on this clonotype: Just one base apart from a much larger clone, this may be a read error. V is TRBV11-2 and J is TRBJ2-1, with D possibly matching TRBD1 (6 bases). The CDR3 length is 16 residues. The germline V gene encodes CDR1 SGHAT and CDR2 FQNNGV. The DNA of the CDR3 is TGTGCCAGCAGCCGTACCGGGACAAACCTCTACAATAAGCAGTTCTTC. It is translated as CASSRTGTNLYNKQFF.

The V call is TRBV2, the J call TRBJ2-3; TRBD1 aligns across 8 bases. The CDR3 consists of 14 residues. J gave up 3 bases and V 4 bases, and 3 bases lay outside the gene matches. From germline, CDR1 is SNHLY and CDR2 FYNNEI. The DNA of the CDR3 is TGTGCCAGCAGTGGGGGACAGGTAACAGATACGCAGTATTTT. This gives the protein CASSGGQVTDTQYF. The full variable domain, with the rest looked up from reference TRBV2 and TRBJ2-3, is EPEVTQTPSHQVTQMGQEVILRCVPISNHLYFYWYRQILGQKVEFLVSFYNNEISEKSEIFDDQFSVERPDGSNFTLKIRSTKLEDSAMYFCASSGGQVTDTQYFGPGTRLTVL.

A remark on this clonotype: One base away lies a much larger clone, so this may be a sequencing read error. J is TRBJ2-2 and V is TRBV11-2; D ambiguous. The ends were cut back, 7 bases at V and 4 bases at J, with 16 bases in the middle. The germline gives CDR1 SGHAT, CDR2 FQNNGV. The CDR3 loop spans 15 amino acids. The DNA of the CDR3 is TGTGCCAGCAACTCCGGCATGCTATCCACCGGGGAGCTGTTTTTT. Amino acids: CASNSGMLSTGELFF.

Points on this clonotype: A junction boundary mismatches the germline segment, possibly from a read error. Written as DNA, the CDR3 is TGTGCCAGCAGCCGGACTAGCGGGGGGGCGTCTGGCTCCTACAATGAACAGTTCTTC. Translation gives CASSRTSGGASGSYNEQFF. The J gene is TRBJ2-1, the V gene TRBV11-2; TRBD2 matches at 15 bases. There are 19 residues in the CDR3. Germline CDR1 reads SGHAT; CDR2 reads FQNNGV.

This clonotype has ten or more counts. The V gene is TRBV28, the J gene TRBJ2-5; D unclear. Germline loops: CDR1 MDHEN, CDR2 SYDVKM. This CDR3 has 16 amino acids. Trimming left V 2 bases short and J 1 base short, with 14 bases between. The CDR3 nucleotides read TGTGCCAGCAGTTTAATTCGTGCCGGCCGCCAAGAGACCCAGTACTTC. Amino acids: CASSLIRAGRQETQYF.

The table lists this clonotype with a few counts. The chain has TRBV5-1 and TRBJ1-1, with D unresolved. CDR3 size: 13 residues. The germline V gene encodes CDR1 SGHRS and CDR2 YFSETQ. Trimming removed 2 bases from V and 1 base from J, with 6 bases in between. CDR3 bases: TGCGCCAGCAGCTTAGACAAGAACACTGAAGCTTTCTTT. Translating it yields CASSLDKNTEAFF.

J is TRBJ2-5 and V is TRBV28; TRBD2 might be the D (7 bases). With 1 base removed from V and 6 bases from J, the gap between germline ends came to 21 bases. The CDR3 is made up of 17 amino acids. Per the germline V gene, CDR1 is MDHEN and CDR2 is SYDVKM. The CDR3 spells CASSLSSGGATVKTQYF. The CDR3 coding sequence is TGTGCCAGCAGTTTATCTAGTGGGGGGGCAACTGTAAAGACCCAGTACTTC. Drawing the rest from reference TRBV28 and TRBJ2-5, the complete variable domain is DVKVTQSSRYLVKRTGEKVFLECVQDMDHENMFWYRQDPGLGLRLIYFSYDVKMKEKGDIPEGYSVSREKKERFSLILESASTNQTSMYLCASSLSSGGATVKTQYFGPGTRLLVL.